This T cell receptor beta chain is drawn from a study of graft-versus-host responses after intestinal transplantation (dated by TCRdb to 2020 to 2023). A note on the overall study: The transplants that recipients got were multivisceral, liver-intestinal, or isolated intestinal. Anti-thymocyte globulin induction was given to all recipients, followed by maintenance tacrolimus and steroids for 2 to 4 years. After intestinal transplantation, graft-versus-host and host-versus-graft alloreactive T cell clones were followed in the graft, circulation and bone marrow using bulk TCR-beta CDR3 sequencing. Alloreactive clones were identified by sequencing pre-transplant mixed lymphocyte reaction products and comparing them with unstimulated pre-transplant donor and recipient T cells. The cohort enrolled 20 to 30 intestinal transplant recipients, one of whom was a retransplant, and a few patients without pretransplant specimens were excluded. A peak of at least 4% donor T cells among recipient peripheral blood mononuclear cells was the definition used for donor T cell macrochimerism. Instead of going to the commercial service, samples from three later patients were sequenced in-house on an Illumina MiSeq and processed with MiXCR. Study-wide conclusions, independent of this receptor: Early after transplant, peak levels of circulating GvH clones were found to be associated with declines in HvG clones. Conclusions were limited by the relatively low number and heterogeneity of intestinal transplant patients. In the allografts of patients with donor T cell macrochimerism, GvH to HvG T cell clonal ratios were high. GvH clones turned up in recipient bone marrow, with some appearing earlier in ileal mucosa or blood, a pattern consistent with an intestinal mucosal origin.

The germline V gene sets CDR1 to MDHEN and CDR2 to SYDVKM. Counted from cysteine to phenylalanine, this CDR3 has 12 amino acids. This entry keeps only the CDR3 DNA: 36 bases, framed from base 1. Relative to germline, V is missing 6 bases and J is missing 5 bases, with 2 bases of the junction outside any gene match. To note about this clone: This clone's antigen is unknown. Base qualities are not provided; no much larger clone lies one nucleotide away.

Intraepithelial and lamina propria lymphocytes were isolated from graft specimens using dithiothreitol, EDTA incubations and collagenase D digestion. Bulk TCR-beta sequencing was performed on serial intestinal graft biopsy specimens collected as late as 600 days after transplant. The library relied on the immunoSEQ multiplex PCR assay. High-throughput TCR-beta CDR3 sequencing of genomic DNA from most patients was performed by Adaptive Biotechnologies. Per the original workflow: TCR sequencing data for more than 15 patients were retrieved from Adaptive's ImmunoSEQ software; a few other patients were processed with MiXCR and VDJtools. Because the origin of CDR3 nucleotide sequences shared between donor and recipient could not be assigned, those sequences were removed. At least 2-fold expansion over unstimulated cells and a minimum CFSE-low frequency of 0.002% (template counts) or 0.001% (read counts) were required for clones to be classified as alloreactive. Clones detected in sequenced pre-transplant spleen, lymph node, or MLR CFSE-low populations of the donor or recipient were defined as mappable. Cumulative frequency of alloreactive clones was calculated as a percentage of all sequences weighted by copy number. TCRdb's version of the immuneACCESS table is confined to in-frame rearrangements and falls short of the full clone set. An unresolved V gene accounts for under half of the shortfall where checked; the remainder is of unknown origin. Clone size and V and J calls were adopted from that table, with D and trimming inferred from the DNA. The sample profile shows about 4,500 clones; 76% of them were found once. The top ten hold over 12% of the sample.

The chain is made from TRBV28 and TRBJ2-5, with 8 middle bases fitting TRBD2. Sequencing used ileum tissue, obtained around 340 days after intestinal transplantation. The TCR originated in a human patient who received an intestinal transplant, so some T cells may come from the graft donor. The DNA sequence is as follows: TGTGCCAGCAGGTTAGCGGGGGAGACCCAGTACTTC. This encodes CASRLAGETQYF.